The subject of this entry is one T cell receptor (beta chain). As yet, its antigen is unknown. Here immunoSEQ multiplex PCR was the method, and the copy in TCRdb shows in-frame clones only, minus some. The sample yields about 68,000 clones, approximately 80% seen once. V was pared by 6 bases and J by 4 bases, with 15 bases between. In germline, CDR1 is MNHNY, CDR2 SVGAGI (reference sequence). The CDR3 covers 14 residues. The sample comes from a study of PD-1 blockade in mismatch repair-deficient tumors. Study outcomes and limitations: Tumor-resident clones, often undetectable pretreatment in blood, expanded then contracted after pembrolizumab.

The sequence came from an adult with mismatch repair-deficient cancer. This specimen consisted of peripheral blood, obtained 2 weeks after starting pembrolizumab. The genes are TRBV6-6 and TRBJ1-2, with no clear D. The CDR3, as DNA: TGTGCCAGCAGCCCCACCCGGGAGATCTATGGCTACACCTTC. Protein sequence: CASSPTREIYGYTF.